Presented here are 4 T cell receptor beta chains from one specimen sequenced in a study of blood T cells in healthy people across ages. The authors ran a second PCR of about 7 to 11 cycles using a sample-barcoded 5' primer and a J-beta primer mix. TCRdb independently ran MiXCR on the 5' RACE reads; one entry per CDR3 protein. The table has about 800,000 distinct CDR3 sequences, just under 25% seen once. Separately, the same data were catalogued under a study of T cells of mothers and their children.

Material for sequencing was blood. These receptors came from a boy aged 5-17 years in good health.

The V and J genes are TRBV28 and TRBJ2-2; D ambiguous. The CDR3 runs 15 residues. Trimming cost V 5 bases and J 5 bases, with 15 bases left between them. The germline V gene has CDR1 MDHEN and CDR2 SYDVKM. CDR3 bases: TGTGCCAGCAGTCTCCCCCGGTCTAGTACCGGGGAGCTGTTTTTT. Translation gives CASSLPRSSTGELFF.

This clonotype appeared a few times. This chain uses TRBV27 with TRBJ1-4, with a weak D call TRBD1 (6 bases). V lost 7 bases and J 7 bases, leaving 10 bases between the germline ends. The CDR3 contains 12 residues. Looked up from germline, CDR1 is MNHEY and CDR2 is SMNVEV (reference sequence). CDR3 in DNA: TGTGCCAGCACGGGGGCGGGTGAAAAACTGTTTTTT. This translates into CASTGAGEKLFF.

The chain links TRBV9 to TRBJ2-7, with 8 nucleotides matching TRBD2. The germline gives CDR1 SGDLS, CDR2 YYNGEE. The length of the CDR3 is 14 residues. The V and J ends lost 3 bases and 3 bases, in that order; junction bases with no gene match: 5. In nucleotides, the CDR3 is TGTGCCAGCAGCGCACCCGGGACTAGCTACGAGCAGTACTTC. As protein: CASSAPGTSYEQYF.

The chain is built from TRBV12-3 or TRBV12-4 and TRBJ1-4, with a possible D match to TRBD1 (6 bases). Between the trimmed V and J ends, which lost 6 bases and 8 bases, there was a span of 16 bases. The CDR3 is 14 residues long. The CDR3 coding sequence is TGTGCCAGCAGCCCTACAGGGAATGGGGAAAAACTGTTTTTT. Its protein is CASSPTGNGEKLFF.